This is a list of T cell receptor beta chains from one sample in a study of blood T cell repertoires in COVID-19. Method: immunoSEQ multiplex PCR; TCRdb's copy keeps in-frame clones and lacks some. This sample has some 21,000 clones, with 84% found just once. Sequencing used peripheral blood. Every receptor here comes from a middle-aged man with acute or convalescent COVID-19. Each CDR3 is given with its conserved first and last residue. D genes are given only for firm matches. For some rows the clone size is stated as once, few or many, or as a class when expanded; others skip it.

TRBJ1-2 | NA | NA | TRBV27 | CASSWGQNYGYTF | TGTGCCAGCAGTTGGGGCCAGAACTATGGCTACACCTTC
TRBJ1-2 | NA | TRBD1 | TRBV18 | CASSPASPGQVFNGYTF | TGTGCCAGCTCCCCCGCGTCACCGGGACAGGTTTTTAATGGCTACACCTTC
TRBJ1-4 | NA | NA | TRBV5-1 | CASSLATTNEKLFF | TGCGCCAGCAGCTTGGCCACAACTAATGAAAAACTGTTTTTT
TRBJ2-5 | NA | TRBD2 | TRBV7-9 | CASSLEAGGPRETQYF | TGTGCCAGCAGCTTAGAGGCGGGAGGGCCGAGGGAGACCCAGTACTTC
TRBJ2-5 | NA | NA | TRBV5-6 | CASILGGLQETQYF | TGTGCCAGCATTTTAGGTGGACTCCAAGAGACCCAGTACTTC
TRBJ2-1 | NA | NA | TRBV15 | CATSREPIYGAGPGNEQFF | TGTGCCACCAGCAGAGAACCCATATACGGAGCGGGTCCAGGGAATGAGCAGTTCTTC
TRBJ2-7 | NA | TRBD1 | TRBV30 | CAWGQGLKDEQYF | TGTGCCTGGGGACAGGGGCTAAAAGACGAGCAGTACTTC
TRBJ2-1 | NA | NA | TRBV11-2 | CASSSSPGVQFF | TGTGCCAGCAGCTCGTCCCCAGGGGTTCAGTTCTTC
TRBJ1-4 | few | TRBD1 | TRBV9 | CASSVTGWDEKLFF | TGTGCCAGCAGCGTGACAGGGTGGGATGAAAAACTGTTTTTT
TRBJ1-6 | NA | TRBD1 | TRBV6-5 | CASITLGGRGPLHF | TGTGCCAGCATTACTCTAGGGGGCAGGGGACCCCTCCACTTT
TRBJ1-3 | NA | NA | TRBV7-2 | CASSLKPADSGNTIYF | TGTGCCAGCAGCTTAAAACCCGCAGACTCGGGAAACACCATATATTTT
TRBJ2-7 | NA | NA | TRBV7-2 | CASSLRRDEQYF | TGTGCCAGCAGCTTACGGAGGGACGAGCAGTACTTC
TRBJ2-3 | NA | NA | TRBV30 | CAWRPGQSTDTQYF | TGTGCCTGGAGACCGGGACAAAGCACAGATACGCAGTATTTT
TRBJ1-1 | NA | NA | TRBV21-1 | CAPPVSGTEAFF | TGTGCCCCCCCCGTATCGGGCACTGAAGCTTTCTTT
TRBJ2-7 | NA | NA | TRBV2 | CASKASSYEQYF | TGTGCCAGCAAAGCTAGCTCCTACGAGCAGTACTTC
TRBJ2-1 | NA | TRBD2 | TRBV6-2/TRBV6-3 | CASSTGLAGSNEQFF | TGTGCCAGCAGTACGGGACTAGCGGGGTCCAATGAGCAGTTCTTC
TRBJ2-3 | NA | TRBD1 | TRBV14 | CASSLGQGGTDTQYF | TGTGCCAGCAGTCTTGGACAGGGGGGGACAGATACGCAGTATTTT
TRBJ2-7 | NA | NA | TRBV10-3 | CAISENLNYEQYF | TGTGCCATCAGTGAGAACCTAAACTACGAGCAGTACTTC
TRBJ1-3 | NA | TRBD1 | TRBV5-1 | CASSLSQGAQYGGNTIYF | TGCGCCAGCAGCTTGTCGCAGGGGGCGCAATATGGTGGAAACACCATATATTTT
TRBJ2-7 | NA | NA | TRBV27 | CASSLSSGVYEQYF | TGTGCCAGCAGTTTATCCTCGGGGGTCTACGAGCAGTACTTC
TRBJ1-4 | NA | NA | TRBV7-2 | CASSLPPSGRSEKLFF | TGTGCCAGCAGCTTACCCCCGTCAGGGCGTTCGGAAAAACTGTTTTTT
TRBJ2-5 | NA | NA | TRBV29-1 | CSSRGDQETQYF | TGCAGCTCCCGCGGGGATCAAGAGACCCAGTACTTC
TRBJ2-3 | NA | TRBD1 | TRBV7-3 | CASSPSDRPTEDTQYF | TGTGCCAGCAGCCCCTCGGACAGGCCAACCGAAGATACGCAGTATTTT
TRBJ2-1 | NA | NA | TRBV4-1 | CASSQDRGGASNEQFF | TGCGCCAGCAGCCAAGATAGGGGGGGGGCTAGCAATGAGCAGTTCTTC
TRBJ2-3 | NA | TRBD2 | TRBV6-5 | CASSQTSGTQYF | TGTGCCAGCAGCCAGACTAGCGGTACGCAGTATTTT
TRBJ1-4 | NA | NA | TRBV6-5 | CASRPGSPNEKLFF | TGTGCCAGCAGACCAGGGTCTCCTAATGAAAAACTGTTTTTT
TRBJ1-5 | NA | TRBD1 | TRBV11-2 | CASSETRTGVTGNQPQHF | TGTGCCAGCAGCGAAACCCGGACAGGGGTGACGGGCAATCAGCCCCAGCATTTT
TRBJ1-1 | NA | NA | TRBV29-1 | CSVPREGGMNTEAFF | TGCAGCGTGCCCAGAGAGGGAGGGATGAACACTGAAGCTTTCTTT
TRBJ2-7 | NA | TRBD1 | TRBV19 | CASSGARTGNYEQYF | TGTGCCAGTAGTGGGGCCCGGACAGGGAACTACGAGCAGTACTTC
TRBJ1-4 | NA | NA | TRBV6-5 | CASSRARENEKLFF | TGTGCCAGCAGTCGGGCGAGGGAGAATGAAAAACTGTTTTTT
TRBJ1-4 | NA | TRBD1 | TRBV4-2 | CASSLRPGQGNEKLFF | TGTGCCAGCAGCCTTAGGCCGGGACAGGGTAATGAAAAACTGTTTTTT
TRBJ2-1 | NA | TRBD2 | TRBV7-2 | CASSLASSGENEQFF | TGTGCCAGCAGCTTGGCGTCTAGCGGGGAGAATGAGCAGTTCTTC
TRBJ1-1 | NA | NA | TRBV11-3 | CASSLGRGSEAFF | TGTGCCAGCAGCTTAGGGCGGGGCAGCGAAGCTTTCTTT
TRBJ2-2 | NA | NA | TRBV7-8 | CASSPLAGLAGGELFF | TGTGCCAGCAGCCCCCTGGCGGGGCTGGCGGGCGGGGAGCTGTTTTTT
TRBJ2-7 | NA | TRBD2 | TRBV6-5 | CASSYSGSSYEQYF | TGTGCCAGCAGTTATAGCGGGAGCTCCTACGAGCAGTACTTC